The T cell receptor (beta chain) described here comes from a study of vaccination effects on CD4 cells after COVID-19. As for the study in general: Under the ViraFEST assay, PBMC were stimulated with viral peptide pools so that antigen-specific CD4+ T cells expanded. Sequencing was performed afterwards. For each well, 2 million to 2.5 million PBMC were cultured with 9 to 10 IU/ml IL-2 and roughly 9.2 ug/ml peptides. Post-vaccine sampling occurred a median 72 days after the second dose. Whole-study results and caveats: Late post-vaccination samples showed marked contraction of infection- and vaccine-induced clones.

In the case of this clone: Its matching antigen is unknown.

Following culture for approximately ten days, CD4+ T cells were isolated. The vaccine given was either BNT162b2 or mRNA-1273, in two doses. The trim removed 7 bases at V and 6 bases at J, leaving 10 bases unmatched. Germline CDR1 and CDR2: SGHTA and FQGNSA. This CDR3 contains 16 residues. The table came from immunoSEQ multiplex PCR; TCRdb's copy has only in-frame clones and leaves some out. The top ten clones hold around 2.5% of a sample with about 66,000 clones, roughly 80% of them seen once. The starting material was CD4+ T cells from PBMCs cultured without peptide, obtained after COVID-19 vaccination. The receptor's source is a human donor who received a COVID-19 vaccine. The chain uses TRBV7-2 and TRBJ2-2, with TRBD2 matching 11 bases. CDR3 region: CASNIPGLAVPGELFF. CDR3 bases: TGTGCCAGCAACATTCCGGGACTAGCGGTCCCCGGGGAGCTGTTTTTT. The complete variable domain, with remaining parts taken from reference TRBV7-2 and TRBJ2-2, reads GAGVSQSPSNKVTEKGKDVELRCDPISGHTALYWYRQSLGQGLEFLIYFQGNSAPDKSGLPSDRFSAERTGGSVSTLTIQRTQQEDSAVYLCASNIPGLAVPGELFFGEGSRLTVL.